The 11 T cell receptor beta chains below all came from one sample that was sequenced in a study of control samples from healthy donors and cancer patients. Measured with immunoSEQ multiplex PCR; TCRdb has only the in-frame clones, and not every one. This sample has around 120,000 clones, with roughly 95% found just once. The sequencing input was blood. The receptors stem from a man aged 30-40 years in good health.

The chain uses TRBV27 and TRBJ2-1, with D possibly TRBD1 on 7 matching bases. CDR3 size: 13 residues. Trimming left V 11 bases short and J 3 bases short, with 14 bases between. Germline lookup yields CDR1 MNHEY and CDR2 SMNVEV (reference sequence). The CDR3 DNA is TGTGCCGCGGGACAGCAAGTCTACAATGAGCAGTTCTTC. Encoded protein: CAAGQQVYNEQFF.

V gene TRBV7-9 combines with J gene TRBJ1-2; TRBD1 aligns across 12 bases. The length of the CDR3 is 18 residues. Trimming cost V 2 bases and J 3 bases; bases outside gene matches: 10. Germline assignment: CDR1 SEHNR and CDR2 FQNEAQ (reference sequence). The CDR3 protein is CASSLSGTGGVRDYGYTF. Written as DNA, the CDR3 is TGTGCCAGCAGCTTATCCGGGACAGGGGGCGTTAGGGACTATGGCTACACCTTC.

The chain has TRBV9 and TRBJ1-4, with D unresolved. The V gene lost 1 base and the J gene lost 6 bases, with 10 bases spanning the gap. The V gene's germline CDR1 is SGDLS and CDR2 YYNGEE. CDR3 length equals 14 residues. The CDR3 protein is CASSVRPTDEKLFF. The CDR3 DNA sequence: TGTGCCAGCAGCGTAAGGCCGACGGATGAAAAACTGTTTTTT.

This chain links TRBV4-3 with TRBJ1-1; D call uncertain. Germline V gives CDR1 LGHNA, CDR2 YSLEER. V was cut by 4 bases and J by 4 bases, with 13 bases left in between. This CDR3 has 14 amino acids. This CDR3 is CASSLQRVGTEAFF. In nucleotides, the CDR3 is TGCGCCAGCAGCCTCCAGAGGGTCGGCACTGAAGCTTTCTTT.

This rearrangement joins TRBV14 to TRBJ2-3, with TRBD1 identical over 8 bases. V lost 1 base and J lost 4; bases outside the gene matches: 10. Per the germline V gene, CDR1 is SGHDN and CDR2 is FVKESK. The CDR3 is 17 residues long. This CDR3 is CASSQGFRTGSSDTQYF. DNA for the CDR3: TGTGCCAGCAGCCAAGGTTTCCGGACAGGGTCGTCAGATACGCAGTATTTT. Full variable domain (rest looked up from reference TRBV14 and TRBJ2-3): EAGVTQFPSHSVIEKGQTVTLRCDPISGHDNLYWYRRVMGKEIKFLLHFVKESKQDESGMPNNRFLAERTGGTYSTLKVQPAELEDSGVYFCASSQGFRTGSSDTQYFGPGTRLTVL.

This chain uses TRBV27 with TRBJ2-1; D ambiguous. The CDR3 is 11 residues long. Germline CDR1 reads MNHEY; CDR2 reads SMNVEV (reference sequence). The V and J ends lost 3 bases and 6 bases respectively, with 3 bases between them. The CDR3 reads CASSLFNEQFF. The CDR3 coding sequence is TGTGCCAGCAGTTTGTTCAATGAGCAGTTCTTC.

The CDR3 DNA follows: TGTGCCAGCAGCCAAGATGAGGGGGCGAATGAGCAGTTCTTC. Residues: CASSQDEGANEQFF. The chain combines TRBV4-2 with TRBJ2-1; 7 nucleotides match TRBD1. Germline V gene data show CDR1 as LGHNA and CDR2 as YNFKEQ. The ends lost 0 bases at V and 7 bases at J; junction bases unmatched: 3. This CDR3 has 14 amino acids.

The genes are TRBV5-6 and TRBJ2-7; D ambiguous. V lost 2 bases and J 1 base, leaving 7 bases between the germline ends. The CDR3 contains 13 residues. Germline loops: CDR1 SGHDT, CDR2 YYEEEE. The DNA of the CDR3 is TGTGCCAGCAGCTTAATGGCTTCCTACGAGCAGTACTTC. Protein: CASSLMASYEQYF.

The genes are TRBV7-2 and TRBJ2-3; D perhaps matches TRBD2 (6 bases). Trimming took off 5 bases at V and 0 bases at J, with 15 bases between the two ends. Germline lookup yields CDR1 SGHTA and CDR2 FQGNSA. This CDR3 region has 16 residues. The CDR3 protein is CASSLVGGASTDTQYF. For the CDR3, the DNA is TGTGCCAGCAGCCTCGTGGGGGGAGCTAGCACAGATACGCAGTATTTT.

This rearrangement joins TRBV7-2 to TRBJ2-5; TRBD1 aligns across 8 bases. Germline V gene data show CDR1 as SGHTA and CDR2 as FQGNSA. The CDR3 runs 17 residues. Trimming took 1 base from V and 5 from J; bases not matched to a gene: 12. CDR3 DNA: TGTGCCAGCAGCTTAGGCCCCGGACAGGGAAGGCAGGAGACCCAGTACTTC. This translates into CASSLGPGQGRQETQYF.

This clone was counted once. The V call is TRBV5-1, the J call TRBJ2-7, with D possibly TRBD1 on 6 matching bases. V shed 0 bases and J shed 3 bases, with 10 bases lying between them. The CDR3 runs 14 residues. CDR1 and CDR2 (germline): SGHRS, YFSETQ. CDR3 nucleotide sequence: TGCGCCAGCAGCTTGGGACAGGTTGACTACGAGCAGTACTTC. This codes for CASSLGQVDYEQYF.